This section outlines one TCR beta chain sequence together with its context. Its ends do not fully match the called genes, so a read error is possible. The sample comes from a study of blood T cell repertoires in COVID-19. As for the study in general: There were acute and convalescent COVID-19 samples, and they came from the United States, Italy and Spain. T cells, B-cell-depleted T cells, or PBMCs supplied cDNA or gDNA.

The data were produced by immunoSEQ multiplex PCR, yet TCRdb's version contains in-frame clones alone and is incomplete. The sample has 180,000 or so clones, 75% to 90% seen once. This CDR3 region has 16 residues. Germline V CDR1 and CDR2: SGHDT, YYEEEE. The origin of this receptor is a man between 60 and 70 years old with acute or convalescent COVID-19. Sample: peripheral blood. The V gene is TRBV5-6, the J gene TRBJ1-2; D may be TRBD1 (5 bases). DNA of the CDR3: TGTGCCAGCAGCCTGGTTTCGGGCAGGGCTAACGATGGCTACACCTTC. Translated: CASSLVSGRANDGYTF.